The 23 T cell receptor beta chains below were found in one sample sequenced in a study of regulatory T cells in long-lasting Graves disease. Time point defined: persistent/refractory GD, antithyroid drugs over 5 years with positive TRAb. From PBMCs, RNA was extracted and then used to make the TCR library. Library construction for TCR beta used iRepertoire HTBI primers and Arm-PCR of CDR3 regions. TCRdb re-called the multiplex PCR reads with MiXCR, one entry per CDR3 protein. The table has 350,000 to 500,000 distinct CDR3 sequences, around 20% seen once. Sequencing was performed on peripheral blood mononuclear cells (PBMCs), taken when the disease was refractory, from a patient treated with antithyroid drugs. Receptors were obtained from a female donor with Graves disease.

The rearrangement joins TRBV5-1 to TRBJ2-7; TRBD1 or TRBD2 may be the D gene (6 bases each). V shed 5 bases and J shed 3 bases, with 18 bases lying between them. The CDR3 is 15 amino acids. Germline lookup yields CDR1 SGHRS and CDR2 YFSETQ. The CDR3 spells CASRLGLRDIYEQYF. As DNA, the CDR3 is TGCGCCAGCAGACTGGGACTTCGGGACATCTACGAGCAGTACTTC.

The rearrangement links TRBV9 to TRBJ2-4, with D possibly being TRBD1 or TRBD2 (5 bases each). The ends were cut back, 0 bases at V and 1 base at J, with 11 bases in the middle. This CDR3 is built from 16 residues. Germline assignment: CDR1 SGDLS and CDR2 YYNGEE. As DNA, the CDR3 is TGTGCCAGCAGCGTAGGGGACCCTGGGGCCAAAAACATTCAGTACTTC. This codes for CASSVGDPGAKNIQYF. The variable domain in full, with the rest retrieved from reference TRBV9 and TRBJ2-4, is DSGVTQTPKHLITATGQRVTLRCSPRSGDLSVYWYQQSLDQGLQFLIQYYNGEERAKGNILERFSAQQFPDLHSELNLSSLELGDSALYFCASSVGDPGAKNIQYFGAGTRLSVL.

The chain combines TRBV19 with TRBJ1-3; maybe TRBD1 (6 bases). There are 15 residues in the CDR3. From germline, CDR1 is LNHDA and CDR2 SQIVND (reference sequence). V dropped 10 bases and J dropped 0 bases, with 16 bases sitting between them. The CDR3 sequence is CATTRDMNSGNTIYF. CDR3 bases: TGTGCCACCACCCGGGACATGAACTCTGGAAACACCATATATTTT.

This clonotype was found many times. V and J are TRBV6-1 and TRBJ2-5; TRBD2 aligns across 7 bases. Germline lookup yields CDR1 MNHNS and CDR2 SASEGT. V was clipped by 7 bases and J by 2 bases; unmatched bases: 7. The CDR3 runs to 14 residues. The DNA of the CDR3 is TGTGCCAGCAAGGGTCTAGCGGTACAAGAGACCCAGTACTTC. It specifies CASKGLAVQETQYF.

This chain links TRBV20-1 with TRBJ2-7; 9 bases align to TRBD2. The V gene's germline CDR1 is DFQATT and CDR2 SNEGSKA (reference sequence). The CDR3 loop spans 16 amino acids. V dropped 2 bases and J dropped 2; count of bases not matched to a gene: 10. CDR3 bases: TGCAGTGCTAGACACCATAGCGGGAGAGGAACCTACGAGCAGTACTTC. Protein: CSARHHSGRGTYEQYF.

This clonotype has at least ten counts. CDR3 sequence: CASSLDSPRGEQYF. The CDR3 bases are TGTGCCAGCAGTCTCGACAGCCCACGGGGCGAGCAGTACTTC. The chain couples TRBV28 to TRBJ2-7; D may correspond to TRBD1 or TRBD2 (5 bases each). The V end was cut by 5 bases, the J end by 6 bases, with 17 bases between. The CDR3 is 14 residues long. Germline CDR1 is MDHEN and CDR2 is SYDVKM. Based on the CDR3 plus reference TRBV28 and TRBJ2-7, the full variable domain is DVKVTQSSRYLVKRTGEKVFLECVQDMDHENMFWYRQDPGLGLRLIYFSYDVKMKEKGDIPEGYSVSREKKERFSLILESASTNQTSMYLCASSLDSPRGEQYFGPGTRLTVT.

The table lists this clonotype with many counts. The chain uses TRBV2 and TRBJ1-5, with 7 nucleotides matching TRBD1. Unmatched junction bases numbered 3, after V lost 0 bases and J lost 4 bases. CDR3 size: 15 residues. The V gene's germline CDR1 is SNHLY and CDR2 FYNNEI. DNA of the CDR3: TGTGCCAGCAGTGAAGCGACAGGGCCTAATCAGCCCCAGCATTTT. Translation gives CASSEATGPNQPQHF.

Remarks on this clonotype: A much larger clone is a single base away; this may be a read error. V usage is TRBV15 and J usage is TRBJ1-1; the D gene is possibly TRBD1 (6 bases). The CDR3 spans 14 residues. CDR1 and CDR2 from the germline V gene are LNHNV and YYDKDF (reference sequence). CDR3 sequence: CATGSKTGPTEAFF. In DNA, the CDR3 is TGTGCCACCGGCAGCAAGACAGGCCCGACTGAAGCTTTCTTT.

This clonotype was found a few times. The chain employs TRBV9 and TRBJ1-3; 7 bases align to TRBD1. The CDR3 contains 16 residues. The V gene's germline CDR1 is SGDLS and CDR2 YYNGEE. Losses at the gene ends were 4 bases for V and 0 bases for J; bases not matched to a gene: 7. The chain's CDR3 is CASSLDAGGSGNTIYF. CDR3 DNA: TGTGCCAGCAGCCTAGATGCAGGGGGCTCTGGAAACACCATATATTTT.

This clonotype was picked up a small number of times. This chain links TRBV6-5 with TRBJ1-1, with 7 bases lining up with TRBD1. The J segment lost 5 bases and the V segment lost 4 bases, leaving 10 bases of the junction unmatched. Germline CDR1 MNHEY, CDR2 SVGAGI. CDR3 size: 15 residues. CDR3 coding DNA: TGTGCCAGCAGTTCCAGGGTAGGGGGCAGGACTGAAGCTTTCTTT. Amino acids: CASSSRVGGRTEAFF.

This clonotype appeared many times. This chain links TRBV7-3 with TRBJ2-4; 12 bases agree with TRBD1. V shed 2 bases and J 8 bases; nucleotides not matched to a gene: 4. In germline, CDR1 is SGHTA, CDR2 FQGTGA. This CDR3 has 15 amino acids. The CDR3 loop reads CASSLGTGGRDIQYF. The CDR3 DNA reads as TGTGCCAGCAGCTTAGGGACAGGGGGCAGGGACATTCAGTACTTC.

The table lists this clonotype with many counts. The V gene is TRBV2, the J gene TRBJ1-1; D gene uncertain. The germline V gene encodes CDR1 SNHLY and CDR2 FYNNEI. V was cut by 4 bases and J by 4 bases, with 10 bases left in between. CDR3 length equals 13 residues. Here the CDR3 DNA reads TGTGCCAGCAGTGTAAATGAGGGCACTGAAGCTTTCTTT. This translates into CASSVNEGTEAFF.

The V and J genes are TRBV30 and TRBJ2-7; D is possibly TRBD1 (5 bases). V was pared by 0 bases and J by 2 bases, with 17 bases between. CDR3 size: 16 residues. Germline V gives CDR1 GTSNPN, CDR2 SVGIG (reference sequence). The CDR3 region has the DNA TGTGCCTGGAGTGTATGGGGCCCTAAGCTTCCCTACGAGCAGTACTTC. Amino acid sequence: CAWSVWGPKLPYEQYF.

A few counts support this clonotype. This rearrangement joins TRBV25-1 to TRBJ2-7; D not certain. Between the trimmed V and J ends, which lost 2 bases and 0 bases, there was a span of 8 bases. Germline-derived CDR1 and CDR2 are MGHDK and SYGVNS. This CDR3 is 14 amino acids long. The CDR3 bases are TGTGCCAGCAGTGAACAGGCAGCCTCCTACGAGCAGTACTTC. Its translation is CASSEQAASYEQYF.

This clonotype has more than one count but fewer than ten. The V gene is TRBV5-1, the J gene TRBJ2-7, with D possibly matching TRBD2 (5 bases). The CDR3 has 13 amino acids. Trimming left V 4 bases short and J 7 bases short, with 15 bases between. Germline CDR1 reads SGHRS; CDR2 reads YFSETQ. In DNA, the CDR3 is TGCGCCAGCAGCCTGGATACTAGTGGTGAGCAGTACTTC. It encodes CASSLDTSGEQYF.

In its sample, this clonotype was seen a few times. This chain links TRBV20-1 with TRBJ2-3; 7 bases map to TRBD1. Germline V gene lookup returns CDR1 DFQATT and CDR2 SNEGSKA (reference sequence). Trimming at V came to 6 bases and at J to 0 bases, leaving 6 bases not matched to a gene. The CDR3 is made up of 14 amino acids. The CDR3: CSAQTGRSTDTQYF. In DNA form, the CDR3 reads TGCAGTGCCCAGACAGGGAGAAGCACAGATACGCAGTATTTT.

This clonotype appeared many times. The J gene is TRBJ2-7, the V gene TRBV7-9, with TRBD2 matching 9 bases. CDR1 and CDR2 from the germline V gene are SEHNR and FQNEAQ (reference sequence). With 0 bases clipped from V and 1 base from J, the junction kept 7 bases outside the gene matches. This CDR3 has 17 residues. DNA for the CDR3: TGTGCCAGCAGCTTAGCGCGGGCGACTAGCGGATCCTACGAGCAGTACTTC. It codes for CASSLARATSGSYEQYF.

The sample holds a few counts of this clonotype. As DNA, the CDR3 is TGTGCCAGCGCGATGACAGGACGCCCCTACGAGCAGTACTTC. Its protein is CASAMTGRPYEQYF. The gene calls are TRBV19 and TRBJ2-7; D is perhaps TRBD1 (6 bases). Between the trimmed V and J ends, which lost 9 bases and 2 bases, there was a span of 17 bases. In germline, CDR1 is LNHDA, CDR2 SQIVND (reference sequence). The CDR3 is 14 amino acids.

The chain couples TRBV29-1 to TRBJ2-5; D is ambiguous. Germline-derived CDR1 and CDR2 are SQVTM and ANQGSEA. CDR3 length equals 16 residues. V lost 0 bases and J 5 bases, leaving 19 bases between the germline ends. CDR3 DNA: TGCAGCGTTGAAGATTCCCCGACACTCAAGGGTGAGACCCAGTACTTC. It is translated as CSVEDSPTLKGETQYF. The variable domain in full, completed from reference TRBV29-1 and TRBJ2-5, reads SAVISQKPSRDICQRGTSLTIQCQVDSQVTMMFWYRQQPGQSLTLIATANQGSEATYESGFVIDKFPISRPNLTFSTLTVSNMSPEDSSIYLCSVEDSPTLKGETQYFGPGTRLLVL.

This clonotype was counted ten times or more. The chain employs TRBV28 and TRBJ1-3; D perhaps matches TRBD1 (5 bases). The CDR3 loop spans 15 amino acids. With 6 bases removed from V and 0 bases from J, the gap between germline ends came to 12 bases. Germline lookup yields CDR1 MDHEN and CDR2 SYDVKM. The CDR3: CASSRQPTSGNTIYF. CDR3 coding DNA: TGTGCCAGCAGCAGACAGCCAACCTCTGGAAACACCATATATTTT.

This chain uses TRBV5-8 with TRBJ2-1; D remains ambiguous. Trimming took 0 bases from V and 0 from J, leaving 13 bases between them. The germline CDR1 and CDR2 sequences are SGHTS and YDEGEE. The CDR3 extends over 17 amino acids. The CDR3 DNA sequence: TGTGCCAGCAGCTTGGGCATGAAGAGGAGCTCCTACAATGAGCAGTTCTTC. Protein product: CASSLGMKRSSYNEQFF.

This clonotype was recorded many times. CDR3 loop: CASSLSMNTGELFF. For the CDR3, the DNA is TGTGCCAGCAGTTTATCCATGAACACCGGGGAGCTGTTTTTT. The V and J genes are TRBV28 and TRBJ2-2; D not certain. The germline gives CDR1 MDHEN, CDR2 SYDVKM. Trimming cost V 1 base and J 1 base, with 4 bases left between them. This CDR3 spans 14 amino acids.

This clonotype was counted many times. The chain employs TRBV30 and TRBJ2-7; 9 nucleotides align to TRBD1. The CDR3 runs to 13 residues. With 3 bases clipped from V and 3 bases from J, the junction kept 3 bases outside the gene matches. CDR1 and CDR2 from the germline V gene are GTSNPN and SVGIG (reference sequence). The CDR3, as DNA: TGTGCCTGGAGCGGGGGACAGGGCTACGAGCAGTACTTC. Protein sequence: CAWSGGQGYEQYF.